A few counts support the clone carrying this T cell receptor beta chain. The antigen is undetermined. Preparing the TCRbeta library involved the use of unique molecular identifiers. Each CDR3 protein gets one entry after TCRdb re-called the PCR reads with MiXCR. The profile shows approximately 230,000 distinct CDR3 sequences, 25% of them singletons. This sample stems from a study of T-cell reconstitution after alpha-beta-depleted transplantation in children. Study-level results: Some patients' high day-60 TCRbeta diversity was traced to surviving recipient T cells and thymic progenitors. Most T-cell counts and diversity one year after the transplant came from T cells that were newly produced.

This CDR3 is 14 amino acids long. In germline, CDR1 is SGHAT, CDR2 FQNNGV. The V and J ends lost 2 bases and 2 bases respectively, with 8 bases between them. The chain has TRBV11-2 and TRBJ2-3, with a tentative D call TRBD1 (5 bases). This sequence was found in a girl aged 2-10 years with Fanconi anemia, due to receive a stem cell transplant. The specimen comprised PBMCs, sampled before TCRalphabeta/CD19-depleted stem cell transplant. The CDR3 nucleotides are TGTGCCAGCAGCTTAAGACAGATCACAGATACGCAGTATTTT. The encoded protein is CASSLRQITDTQYF.